This T cell receptor beta chain was captured by sequencing in a study of blood T cells in healthy people across ages. CDR3 length: 14 residues. V was shortened by 4 bases and J by 2 bases, with 11 bases between the two germline ends. Primed by a sample-barcoded 5' primer and a J-beta primer mix, a second PCR proceeded for 7 to 11 cycles. TCRdb reprocessed the 5' RACE reads via MiXCR and lists one record per CDR3 protein. The sample shows 1.5 million to 2 million distinct CDR3 sequences, about two fifths of them seen only once. The receptor was isolated from a human donor in good health. The rearrangement uses TRBV12-3 or TRBV12-4 and TRBJ1-1; no clear D gene. Material for sequencing was blood. CDR3 sequence: CASSSTGPNTEAFF. The CDR3 DNA reads as TGTGCCAGCAGTTCGACCGGGCCAAACACTGAAGCTTTCTTT.